The 5 T cell receptor beta chains below all came from one sample that was sequenced in a study of T cells in Graves' hyperthyroidism and ophthalmopathy. TCR beta CDR3 sequences were amplified from RNA transcripts. During a first-round RT-PCR of the TCR CDR3, the HTBI primer set was used. Each CDR3 protein is one row after TCRdb ran MiXCR on the multiplex PCR reads. The table includes some 210,000 distinct CDR3 sequences, 15% to 20% detected once. Specimen: blood. The receptors come from a man aged 50 to 60 with Graves' hyperthyroidism.

This clonotype was recorded a few times. This chain joins TRBV24-1 and TRBJ2-1; a possible D gene is TRBD1 (5 bases). V gave up 2 bases and J gave up 3 bases, with 7 bases separating them. Germline V gene lookup returns CDR1 KGHDR and CDR2 SFDVKD. The CDR3 contains 14 residues. CDR3 protein: CATSDYDSYNEQFF. In nucleotides, the CDR3 is TGTGCCACCAGTGATTACGACAGCTACAATGAGCAGTTCTTC.

This clonotype was seen repeatedly, ten times or more. This chain uses TRBV5-1 with TRBJ2-1; the D is unclear. This CDR3 contains 12 residues. Looked up from germline, CDR1 is SGHRS and CDR2 is YFSETQ. Trimming removed 1 base at V and 7 bases at J, with 6 bases between. The CDR3 sequence is CASSLYGNEQFF. In DNA, the CDR3 is TGCGCCAGCAGCTTGTACGGGAATGAGCAGTTCTTC.

This clonotype was seen only a few times. The chain combines TRBV5-1 with TRBJ2-2; D not certain. Trimming left V 2 bases short and J 1 base short, with 12 bases between. Per germline, CDR1 SGHRS and CDR2 YFSETQ. This CDR3 has 16 amino acids. The CDR3 coding sequence is TGCGCCAGCAGCTTTCTCGCTGCAGGGAACACCGGGGAGCTGTTTTTT. Translated, it gives CASSFLAAGNTGELFF.

This clonotype was picked up a small number of times. This chain uses TRBV7-9 with TRBJ1-6; D gene unclear. This CDR3 is built from 12 residues. V shed 5 bases and J shed 10 bases, with 9 bases lying between them. Germline V gene sequence: CDR1 SEHNR, CDR2 FQNEAQ (reference sequence). DNA of the CDR3: TGTGCCAGCAGCCAAATCAAATCACCCCTCCACTTT. It is translated as CASSQIKSPLHF.

This clonotype was picked up a small number of times. The chain joins TRBV2 to TRBJ2-1; D is undetermined. This CDR3 spans 13 amino acids. V lost 1 base to trimming and J lost 9 bases, with 10 bases between them. The V gene's germline CDR1 is SNHLY and CDR2 FYNNEI. Here the CDR3 reads CASSEVVSTEQFF. Written as DNA, the CDR3 is TGTGCCAGCAGTGAAGTGGTTAGCACTGAGCAGTTCTTC.